Listed below are T cell receptor beta chains from one sample, sequenced in a study of blood T cell repertoires in COVID-19. Repertoires were generated with immunoSEQ multiplex PCR, while TCRdb's copy carries only in-frame clones and drops some. The table includes around 84,000 clones, around 83% detected once. Sample: peripheral blood. The source of these receptors is a man aged 80 or over with active or convalescent COVID-19. CDR3s include the opening cysteine and the closing phenylalanine or tryptophan. Each record gives: J gene, V gene, D gene, clone size, CDR3 DNA, CDR3 protein. A D gene is named only where the DNA matches it firmly. Clone size appears in some rows only: once, few, many, or a class for an expanded clone.

j_gene: TRBJ1-1
v_gene: TRBV27
d_gene: -
abundance: -
CDR3nt: TGTGCCAGCAGTTTTAGCGGGAGGCAGGCTGAAGCTTTCTTT
CDR3aa: CASSFSGRQAEAFF

j_gene: TRBJ1-1
v_gene: TRBV11-2
d_gene: TRBD1
abundance: -
CDR3nt: TGTGCCAGCAGCACACACCCCAGGGGGCGCGGAACTGAAGCTTTCTTT
CDR3aa: CASSTHPRGRGTEAFF

j_gene: TRBJ2-1
v_gene: TRBV5-5
d_gene: TRBD2
abundance: -
CDR3nt: TGTGCCAGCAGCGACCCGATACTAGCGGGAGATCGTGGTGAACAGTTCTTC
CDR3aa: CASSDPILAGDRGEQFF

j_gene: TRBJ2-5
v_gene: TRBV4-3
d_gene: TRBD1
abundance: -
CDR3nt: TGCGCCAGCAGCCCTAGGACAGGTCCAGGGGAAGAGACCCAGTACTTC
CDR3aa: CASSPRTGPGEETQYF

j_gene: TRBJ1-1
v_gene: TRBV10-1
d_gene: -
abundance: -
CDR3nt: TGCGCCAGCAGTGAGTCGACAGGCGAGGAAACTGAAGCTTTCTTT
CDR3aa: CASSESTGEETEAFF

j_gene: TRBJ1-2
v_gene: TRBV20-1
d_gene: TRBD1
abundance: -
CDR3nt: TGCAGTGCTAGTCTCCTAGGGACAGGGCTCTATGGCTACACCTTC
CDR3aa: CSASLLGTGLYGYTF

j_gene: TRBJ2-5
v_gene: TRBV7-2
d_gene: -
abundance: -
CDR3nt: TGTGCCAGCAGCTTATCTCGGGAGGAGACCCAGTACTTC
CDR3aa: CASSLSREETQYF

j_gene: TRBJ1-1
v_gene: TRBV2
d_gene: -
abundance: -
CDR3nt: TGTGCCAGCAGTGGCCCTGCGGGCAGTCAAGCTTTCTTT
CDR3aa: CASSGPAGSQAFF

j_gene: TRBJ1-2
v_gene: TRBV10-3
d_gene: TRBD1
abundance: -
CDR3nt: TGTGCCATCGGCGAGGGCACAGGGGAGCAGACCTTC
CDR3aa: CAIGEGTGEQTF

j_gene: TRBJ2-3
v_gene: TRBV5-4
d_gene: -
abundance: -
CDR3nt: TGTGCCAGCAGCTTGGTCGGCAGGGCGGATACGCAGTATTTT
CDR3aa: CASSLVGRADTQYF

j_gene: TRBJ1-4
v_gene: TRBV5-6
d_gene: TRBD1
abundance: -
CDR3nt: TGTGCCAGCAGCTTCAAACTCGACGGGACAGGGGGCGGAAAACTGTTTTTT
CDR3aa: CASSFKLDGTGGGKLFF

j_gene: TRBJ2-5
v_gene: TRBV6-5
d_gene: TRBD1
abundance: once
CDR3nt: TGTGCCAGCAGTCCAACCCGGACAGGATGGGAGACCCAGTACTTC
CDR3aa: CASSPTRTGWETQYF

j_gene: TRBJ1-5
v_gene: TRBV29-1
d_gene: -
abundance: -
CDR3nt: TGCAGCGCCTCACAGAATAGCAATCAGCCCCAGCATTTT
CDR3aa: CSASQNSNQPQHF

j_gene: TRBJ2-3
v_gene: TRBV5-4
d_gene: -
abundance: -
CDR3nt: TGTGCCAGCAGCTTGGGCCAGGGAGGAACAGATACGCAGTATTTT
CDR3aa: CASSLGQGGTDTQYF

j_gene: TRBJ1-4
v_gene: TRBV5-1
d_gene: TRBD1
abundance: -
CDR3nt: TGCGCCAGCAGCTTGGCAGGGGGGTCTAATGAAAAACTGTTTTTT
CDR3aa: CASSLAGGSNEKLFF

j_gene: TRBJ1-5
v_gene: TRBV19
d_gene: -
abundance: -
CDR3nt: TGTGCCAGTAGTATCCCAGGCAATCAGCCCCAGCATTTT
CDR3aa: CASSIPGNQPQHF

j_gene: TRBJ2-1
v_gene: TRBV24-1
d_gene: TRBD2
abundance: -
CDR3nt: TGTGCCACCAGTGATAATGCGGGGGGCTACAATGAGCAGTTCTTC
CDR3aa: CATSDNAGGYNEQFF

j_gene: TRBJ1-2
v_gene: TRBV12-3/TRBV12-4
d_gene: TRBD1
abundance: -
CDR3nt: TGTGCCAGCAGTTCAAGGGACAGCTATGGCTACACCTTC
CDR3aa: CASSSRDSYGYTF

j_gene: TRBJ2-7
v_gene: TRBV5-1
d_gene: -
abundance: -
CDR3nt: TGCGCCAGCAGCTTGGGGTCGGCGGGGGCCTCCTACGAGCAGTACTTC
CDR3aa: CASSLGSAGASYEQYF

j_gene: TRBJ2-5
v_gene: TRBV9
d_gene: -
abundance: -
CDR3nt: TGTGCCAGCAGCGTAGCCGGGGAGTTGGAGACCCAGTACTTC
CDR3aa: CASSVAGELETQYF

j_gene: TRBJ1-1
v_gene: TRBV12-3/TRBV12-4
d_gene: -
abundance: once
CDR3nt: TGTGCCAGCAAGCCCGCCCTCCTTCCAGGGGCTTTCTTT
CDR3aa: CASKPALLPGAFF

j_gene: TRBJ2-4
v_gene: TRBV5-1
d_gene: -
abundance: -
CDR3nt: TGCGCCAGCAGCCCCGGGGGTGCGGGGGCCAAAAACATTCAGTACTTC
CDR3aa: CASSPGGAGAKNIQYF

j_gene: TRBJ2-3
v_gene: TRBV13
d_gene: -
abundance: -
CDR3nt: TGTGCCAGCAGCTTCCGAGGGCCTGAGGGACTTAGCACAGATACGCAGTATTTT
CDR3aa: CASSFRGPEGLSTDTQYF

j_gene: TRBJ1-4
v_gene: TRBV2
d_gene: TRBD1
abundance: -
CDR3nt: TGTGCCAGCAGGGACAGGGGGCAAGTAACTAATGAAAAACTGTTTTTT
CDR3aa: CASRDRGQVTNEKLFF